One and the same sample provided the 19 T cell receptor beta chains below, sequenced in a study of T-cell memory formation after mild COVID-19. TCRdb re-analysed the 5' RACE reads in MiXCR, keeping a single row per CDR3 protein. The sample lists 130,000 to 150,000 distinct CDR3 sequences; 15% to 20% were seen once. The sample was PBMCs or a T cell subset sorted from them (not recorded which). The receptors shown here come from an adult woman who had mild COVID-19 (a few samples of this study predate the infection). Cell type and time point are not known.

This chain joins TRBV12-3 or TRBV12-4 and TRBJ2-3; 8 bases agree with TRBD2. The CDR3 extends over 14 amino acids. Trimming took 10 bases from V and 5 from J; bases not matched to a gene: 11. This CDR3 is CAIDISGVRDTQYF. The CDR3, as DNA: TGTGCCATTGACATTAGCGGGGTGAGAGATACGCAGTATTTT.

The chain uses TRBV6-5 and TRBJ2-2, with TRBD1 matching over 10 bases. There are 16 residues in the CDR3. Germline V gene data show CDR1 as MNHEY and CDR2 as SVGAGI. V was pared by 4 bases and J by 7 bases, with 9 bases of the junction left unmatched. CDR3 sequence (DNA): TGTGCCAGCAGTTGGGGGACAGGGGCCGGTATCGGGGAGCTGTTTTTT. Translation: CASSWGTGAGIGELFF.

This clonotype has a handful of counts. The chain is built from TRBV5-1 and TRBJ1-1, with D perhaps TRBD1 (5 bases). Per the germline V gene, CDR1 is SGHRS and CDR2 is YFSETQ. The V end lost 2 bases, the J end lost 7 bases, and 30 bases lay between the germline ends. This CDR3 spans 19 amino acids. The CDR3 loop is CASSFQPTMGQGRLLEAFF. CDR3 nucleotides: TGCGCCAGCAGCTTCCAACCTACGATGGGGCAGGGAAGGCTTCTTGAAGCTTTCTTT. Looking up the rest from reference TRBV5-1 and TRBJ1-1 gives the full variable domain: KAGVTQTPRYLIKTRGQQVTLSCSPISGHRSVSWYQQTPGQGLQFLFEYFSETQRNKGNFPGRFSGRQFSNSRSEMNVSTLELGDSALYLCASSFQPTMGQGRLLEAFFGQGTRLTVV.

V is TRBV29-1 and J is TRBJ2-3; 11 bases agree with TRBD2. The junction had 9 bases not matched to a gene; V was cut back by 6 bases and J by 4 bases. The CDR3 runs 15 residues. Looked up from germline, CDR1 is SQVTM and CDR2 is ANQGSEA. The CDR3 nucleotides are TGCAGCGTCCGCAGGGTAGCGGGAGGGCCAGATACGCAGTATTTT. It encodes CSVRRVAGGPDTQYF.

The rearrangement uses TRBV20-1 and TRBJ2-1; D is perhaps TRBD2 (5 bases). Germline V gives CDR1 DFQATT, CDR2 SNEGSKA (reference sequence). The CDR3 runs 15 residues. V was cut by 6 bases and J by 0 bases, with 15 bases left in between. CDR3 sequence reads: CSARTPRASYNEQFF. In nucleotides, the CDR3 is TGCAGTGCGCGGACCCCGAGGGCCTCCTACAATGAGCAGTTCTTC.

This clonotype has a handful of counts. The V and J genes are TRBV5-4 and TRBJ2-3; D might be TRBD2 (6 bases). The CDR3 totals 14 residues. The V end lost 4 bases, the J end lost 1 base, and 10 bases lay between the germline ends. The V gene's germline CDR1 is SGHNT and CDR2 YYREEE (reference sequence). The CDR3 sequence: CASSPTGGTDTQYF. DNA of the CDR3: TGTGCCAGCAGCCCGACGGGAGGCACAGATACGCAGTATTTT.

This clonotype was found a few times. The chain joins TRBV3-1 to TRBJ2-1; no clear D gene. V shed 2 bases and J shed 10 bases, with 9 bases lying between them. The CDR3 covers 12 residues. The germline gives CDR1 LGHDT, CDR2 YNNKEL (reference sequence). The CDR3 region is CASSQSAYEQFF. The CDR3 DNA follows: TGTGCCAGCAGCCAATCAGCATACGAGCAGTTCTTC.

The chain links TRBV4-2 to TRBJ1-2, with D unclear. CDR3 length: 16 amino acids. Trimming cost V 3 bases and J 0 bases, with 14 bases left between them. The V gene's germline CDR1 is LGHNA and CDR2 YNFKEQ. This chain's CDR3 is CASSQASTSSNYGYTF. For the CDR3, the DNA is TGTGCCAGCAGCCAGGCATCAACGTCCTCTAACTATGGCTACACCTTC.

This clonotype was found a few times. The rearrangement links TRBV7-3 to TRBJ2-3; D is uncertain. Germline V gene sequence: CDR1 SGHTA, CDR2 FQGTGA. The V and J ends lost 3 bases and 0 bases respectively, with 16 bases between them. CDR3 size: 17 residues. CDR3 sequence: CASSLSAVIPSTDTQYF. CDR3 sequence (DNA): TGTGCCAGCAGCTTGTCTGCGGTTATTCCCAGCACAGATACGCAGTATTTT.

This clonotype turned up a few times. For the CDR3, the DNA is TGTGCCACCAGTGATACCAGGGACAATCAGCCCCAGCATTTT. Protein sequence: CATSDTRDNQPQHF. This rearrangement joins TRBV24-1 to TRBJ1-5; the D gene is possibly TRBD1 (5 bases). Germline V lookup: CDR1 KGHDR, CDR2 SFDVKD. V lost 3 bases and J lost 3, with 8 bases in between. The CDR3 is 14 amino acids.

The rearrangement joins TRBV5-4 to TRBJ1-2; D not certain. This CDR3 has 13 amino acids. Germline CDR1 and CDR2: SGHNT and YYREEE (reference sequence). The V end was cut by 0 bases, the J end by 2 bases, with 5 bases between. Written as DNA, the CDR3 is TGTGCCAGCAGCTTGGGCGAGAACTATGGCTACACCTTC. It codes for CASSLGENYGYTF. The variable domain in full, with the rest retrieved from reference TRBV5-4 and TRBJ1-2, is ETGVTQSPTHLIKTRGQQVTLRCSSQSGHNTVSWYQQALGQGPQFIFQYYREEENGRGNFPPRFSGLQFPNYSSELNVNALELDDSALYLCASSLGENYGYTFGSGTRLTVV.

The chain uses TRBV5-1 and TRBJ2-3, with D possibly being TRBD2 (5 bases). V lost 4 bases to trimming and J lost 0 bases, with 15 bases between them. The CDR3 runs 16 residues. Germline CDR1 SGHRS, CDR2 YFSETQ. Here the CDR3 DNA reads TGCGCCAGCAGCGGGAAAGCGGATCTTAGCACAGATACGCAGTATTTT. This encodes CASSGKADLSTDTQYF.

In DNA, the CDR3 is TGTGCCACCAGTGATGCCTCGAGCTCCTACAATGAGCAGTTCTTC. Its protein product is CATSDASSSYNEQFF. The chain uses TRBV24-1 and TRBJ2-1; D gene unclear. Trimming stripped 3 bases from V and 0 bases from J, with 8 bases between. The germline V gene has CDR1 KGHDR and CDR2 SFDVKD. CDR3 length equals 15 residues.

This clonotype was seen a handful of times. The CDR3 nucleotides are TGTGCCAGCTCACCACGACAGGGGTTAAGCAATCAGCCCCAGCATTTT. Encoded protein: CASSPRQGLSNQPQHF. V and J are TRBV18 and TRBJ1-5; 8 bases fit TRBD1. J was trimmed by 1 base and V by 1 base; bases with no gene match: 3. Germline assignment: CDR1 KGHSH and CDR2 LQKENI. The CDR3 contains 16 residues.

This clonotype was seen a handful of times. The chain links TRBV5-6 to TRBJ1-1, with no clear D. Trimming left V 1 base short and J 5 bases short, with 9 bases between. Germline CDR1 reads SGHDT; CDR2 reads YYEEEE. The CDR3 covers 13 residues. In nucleotides, the CDR3 is TGTGCCAGCAGCTTGTACAGTCGGACTGAAGCTTTCTTT. Protein sequence: CASSLYSRTEAFF.

The table lists this clonotype with a few counts. The J gene is TRBJ2-2, the V gene TRBV5-1, with D perhaps TRBD2 (5 bases). V was trimmed by 5 bases and J by 4 bases, leaving 21 bases between them. This CDR3 region has 17 residues. Germline assignment: CDR1 SGHRS and CDR2 YFSETQ. In nucleotides, the CDR3 is TGCGCCAGCAGGGAGGTACTATCTGGGATCGGCACCGGGGAGCTGTTTTTT. Protein sequence: CASREVLSGIGTGELFF.

There are many counts of this clonotype. This rearrangement joins TRBV5-1 to TRBJ2-3, with a weak D call TRBD2 (5 bases). CDR3 size: 14 residues. V lost 0 bases and J lost 3, with 8 bases in between. Germline-derived CDR1 and CDR2 are SGHRS and YFSETQ. The DNA for the CDR3 is TGCGCCAGCAGCTTGGATACGGGGACAGATACGCAGTATTTT. Translation: CASSLDTGTDTQYF.

This clonotype was seen a few times. The V gene is TRBV5-4, the J gene TRBJ2-1; 7 bases map to TRBD2. V was clipped by 1 base and J by 6 bases; unmatched bases: 4. This CDR3 is built from 14 residues. Germline V CDR1 and CDR2: SGHNT, YYREEE (reference sequence). The CDR3 reads CASSLWEGANEQFF. The CDR3, as DNA: TGTGCCAGCAGCTTGTGGGAGGGTGCCAATGAGCAGTTCTTC.

V gene TRBV12-3 or TRBV12-4 combines with J gene TRBJ1-1, with TRBD1 as a possible D gene (6 bases). Trimming shortened V by 6 bases and J by 5 bases, and 10 bases separated the two germline ends. The CDR3 has 12 amino acids. In nucleotides, the CDR3 is TGTGCCAGCAGGGGGGGCTGGACTGAAGCTTTCTTT. Translated, it gives CASRGGWTEAFF.